This T cell receptor beta chain derives from a study of CD4 T cells in relation to SARS-CoV-2 and coronaviruses. Study overall: TCR beta CDR3s were sequenced after approximately ten-day antigen culture of PBMCs.

Unmatched junction bases numbered 15, after V lost 5 bases and J lost 5 bases. Germline V gives CDR1 SGHAT, CDR2 FQNNGV. CDR3 size: 17 residues. Libraries were prepared by immunoSEQ multiplex PCR; TCRdb keeps only in-frame clonotypes and omits some of them. The sample has 35,000 or so clones, over 70% seen once. This clone was observed a few times. What it recognizes is unknown. The receptor was isolated from an adult with COVID-19. Material for sequencing was memory CD4+ T cells from PBMCs, cultured in vitro. The chain links TRBV11-2 to TRBJ2-5, with TRBD1 matching 9 bases. CDR3 protein: CASSLKTGTGRRETQYF. The CDR3 DNA is TGTGCCAGCAGCCTAAAGACCGGGACAGGGCGACGGGAGACCCAGTACTTC.